Given below is one T cell receptor beta chain in context. Its matching antigen is unknown. The sample belongs to a study of cytomegalovirus exposure and HLA in healthy donors. Overall study findings and caveats: The authors listed 150 to 200 TCR beta chains as cytomegalovirus-associated. The study found most TCR sequences rare, yet found some public TCRs in many donors.

Germline V gene sequence: CDR1 GTSNPN, CDR2 SVGIG (reference sequence). This CDR3 comprises 14 residues. The ends were cut back, 2 bases at V and 1 base at J, with 11 bases in the middle. Assay used: immunoSEQ multiplex PCR; TCRdb lists only in-frame clones, some missing. This sample has 150,000 to 250,000 clones, with roughly 77% found just once. The sequence derives from a woman aged 25-40 years in good health and CMV-seronegative. Material: PBMCs. This chain uses TRBV30 with TRBJ1-2; D is ambiguous. CDR3 loop: CAWSRVGLNYGYTF. The CDR3, as DNA: TGTGCCTGGAGTCGAGTAGGACTTAACTATGGCTACACCTTC.